The 13 T cell receptor beta chains listed next were all sequenced from one sample in a study of T cell changes during pregnancy in multiple sclerosis. The repertoire was sequenced with immunoSEQ multiplex PCR; TCRdb's copy has only in-frame clones and lacks some. The data hold under 110,000 clones, with more than 90% observed a single time. Sequenced here: peripheral blood, sampled in the second trimester of pregnancy. Receptors originate from a female donor with multiple sclerosis, enrolled in a pregnancy study.

This clone was seen only a few times. J is TRBJ1-5 and V is TRBV7-9; 8 bases line up with TRBD1. There are 13 residues in the CDR3. Germline assignment: CDR1 SEHNR and CDR2 FQNEAQ (reference sequence). The ends lost 5 bases at V and 6 bases at J; junction bases unmatched: 3. The CDR3 spells CASSDGQGQPQHF. The CDR3 nucleotides are TGTGCCAGCAGCGACGGACAGGGTCAGCCCCAGCATTTT.

The CDR3 sequence: CASSFSRGYTF. The DNA for the CDR3 is TGTGCCAGCAGCTTCTCCCGTGGCTACACCTTC. This chain joins TRBV7-2 and TRBJ1-2; D not resolved. The length of the CDR3 is 11 residues. Germline-derived CDR1 and CDR2 are SGHTA and FQGNSA. With 3 bases removed from V and 7 bases from J, the gap between germline ends came to 6 bases.

The CDR3 DNA reads as TGTGCCAGCAGTGAAGCAGGGGGCGCGGATACGCAGTATTTT. Translating it yields CASSEAGGADTQYF. The chain carries TRBV6-1 and TRBJ2-3; the match to TRBD1 covers 7 bases. CDR3 length: 14 residues. Germline CDR1 is MNHNS and CDR2 is SASEGT. The V segment lost 0 bases and the J segment 6 bases; nucleotides outside the gene matches: 3.

This clone occurred a few times. The chain employs TRBV6-6 and TRBJ1-2; 9 bases align to TRBD1. V gave up 0 bases and J gave up 12 bases; unmatched junction bases: 11. The CDR3 extends over 15 amino acids. Per the germline V gene, CDR1 is MNHNY and CDR2 is SVGAGI (reference sequence). CDR3 coding DNA: TGTGCCAGCAGTTACTCGGGACAGGGTTTTTGGGATGACACCTTC. Protein product: CASSYSGQGFWDDTF.

This rearrangement joins TRBV7-9 to TRBJ2-2; TRBD1 aligns across 8 bases. V was clipped by 5 bases and J by 5 bases; unmatched bases: 13. Germline assignment: CDR1 SEHNR and CDR2 FQNEAQ (reference sequence). There are 17 residues in the CDR3. In nucleotides, the CDR3 is TGTGCCAGCAGCCGAATAGTCCAGGGGGCAAAGACCGGGGAGCTGTTTTTT. Protein sequence: CASSRIVQGAKTGELFF.

J is TRBJ2-1 and V is TRBV18; D may be TRBD1 (5 bases). The CDR3 loop spans 15 amino acids. Between the trimmed V and J ends, which lost 1 base and 7 bases, there was a span of 14 bases. CDR1 and CDR2 from the germline V gene are KGHSH and LQKENI. DNA of the CDR3: TGTGCCAGCTCACCACTTTCAGGGTCAGGGAATGAGCAGTTCTTC. This codes for CASSPLSGSGNEQFF.

V and J are TRBV18 and TRBJ2-5; 9 nucleotides align to TRBD2. V lost 2 bases and J lost 7; bases outside the gene matches: 5. The CDR3 runs 14 residues. Per the germline V gene, CDR1 is KGHSH and CDR2 is LQKENI. The CDR3 here is CASSPELAGGTQYF. DNA for the CDR3: TGTGCCAGCTCACCAGAACTAGCGGGCGGGACCCAGTACTTC.

The J gene is TRBJ2-7, the V gene TRBV29-1; 9 positions match TRBD2. CDR3 length: 13 amino acids. V shed 3 bases and J 4 bases; nucleotides not matched to a gene: 4. Germline V lookup: CDR1 SQVTM, CDR2 ANQGSEA. The CDR3 region has the DNA TGCAGCGTTGACACTAGCGGGTCTTACGAGCAGTACTTC. It translates to CSVDTSGSYEQYF.

The rearrangement joins TRBV6-1 to TRBJ1-2; possible D gene TRBD1, 6 bases. Germline lookup yields CDR1 MNHNS and CDR2 SASEGT. Deletions cut 9 bases from V and 4 bases from J, with 21 bases between. CDR3 length: 15 amino acids. This chain's CDR3 is CASSRDNGRFYGYTF. CDR3 DNA sequence: TGTGCCAGTTCTCGGGACAACGGAAGGTTCTATGGCTACACCTTC.

The chain uses TRBV28 and TRBJ1-1, with 7 bases fitting TRBD1. V lost 7 bases to trimming and J lost 4 bases; unmatched junction nucleotides: 12. This CDR3 contains 15 residues. CDR1 is MDHEN and CDR2 is SYDVKM in the germline V gene. The CDR3 coding sequence is TGTGCCAGCAAAGTCACCCAGGGGGTTGGCACTGAAGCTTTCTTT. It yields the protein CASKVTQGVGTEAFF.

The rearrangement links TRBV18 to TRBJ2-6; 8 bases are a match to TRBD1. The ends lost 6 bases at V and 0 bases at J; junction bases unmatched: 10. CDR1 and CDR2 (germline): KGHSH, LQKENI. CDR3 length: 18 amino acids. CDR3 region: CASSKSTGTGSGANVLTF. CDR3 in DNA: TGTGCCAGCTCGAAGTCCACCGGGACAGGCTCTGGGGCCAACGTCCTGACTTTC. Drawing the rest from reference TRBV18 and TRBJ2-6, the complete variable domain is NAGVMQNPRHLVRRRGQEARLRCSPMKGHSHVYWYRQLPEEGLKFMVYLQKENIIDESGMPKERFSAEFPKEGPSILRIQQVVRGDSAAYFCASSKSTGTGSGANVLTFGAGSRLTVL.

The V and J genes are TRBV5-5 and TRBJ2-5; the match to TRBD1 covers 7 bases. CDR1 is SGHKS and CDR2 is YYEKEE in the germline V gene (reference sequence). The CDR3 is 15 amino acids. The V gene end was trimmed by 0 bases and the J gene end by 5 bases; junction bases not matched to a gene: 7. CDR3 loop: CASSLATGPSETQYF. The CDR3 bases are TGTGCCAGCAGCTTGGCGACAGGGCCCTCGGAGACCCAGTACTTC. Looking up the rest from reference TRBV5-5 and TRBJ2-5 gives the full variable domain: DAGVTQSPTHLIKTRGQQVTLRCSPISGHKSVSWYQQVLGQGPQFIFQYYEKEERGRGNFPDRFSARQFPNYSSELNVNALLLGDSALYLCASSLATGPSETQYFGPGTRLLVL.

This clone was seen more than once but under ten times. The chain employs TRBV27 and TRBJ1-1; D not resolved. The CDR3 extends over 14 amino acids. Germline V CDR1 and CDR2: MNHEY, SMNVEV (reference sequence). Trimming cost V 2 bases and J 4 bases, with 11 bases left between them. Written as DNA, the CDR3 is TGTGCCAGCAGTTTAATGGCGTCGGGCACTGAAGCTTTCTTT. Translation gives CASSLMASGTEAFF.